This T cell receptor beta chain was observed in a study of breast tumors, draining lymph nodes, adjacent tissues. Study-wide results and caveats: That most tumor T cells come from lymph nodes remained unproven. Tumor TCR diversity was below lymph nodes but above nontumor tissue.

V gave up 6 bases and J gave up 1 base, with 9 bases separating them. Per the germline V gene, CDR1 is LNHDA and CDR2 is SQIVND (reference sequence). CDR3 length: 13 residues. Breast cancer patients provided tissue from their axillary draining lymph nodes. This clonotype has only a few counts. Its matching antigen is unknown. TCRdb analysed the multiplex PCR reads with MiXCR anew, one entry per CDR3 protein. The table lists nearly 200,000 distinct CDR3 sequences, around 33% of them singletons. The receptor comes from a female donor with breast cancer. Some clones in this sample may be carry-over from other donors' samples. Sequenced material: axillary lymph node tissue. V is TRBV19 and J is TRBJ1-1; D perhaps matches TRBD1 (5 bases). CDR3 DNA: TGTGCCAGTAGGAAAACAGGGAACACTGAAGCTTTCTTT. This gives the protein CASRKTGNTEAFF.